One TCR beta chain is described in this entry. The antigen is unknown. Germline V gene lookup returns CDR1 MNHEY and CDR2 SVGAGI. V was pared by 5 bases and J by 2 bases, with 13 bases between. There are 15 residues in the CDR3. This entry is derived from a study of cytomegalovirus exposure and HLA in healthy donors. Sequencing used immunoSEQ multiplex PCR; TCRdb keeps in-frame clones, though not all of them. The sample lists around 52,000 clones, approximately 95% occurring once. Points from the study as a whole: The study found most TCR sequences rare, yet found some public TCRs in many donors. Subsequent analysis showed first-cohort TCR clusters tending to co-occur in more than 95 validation repertoires. The authors listed some 150 TCR beta chains as cytomegalovirus-associated.

The chain has TRBV6-5 and TRBJ1-5; D gene unclear. The receptor was derived from a woman between 18 and 29 years old in good health and CMV-seronegative. The sequenced sample was PBMCs. The DNA of the CDR3 is TGTGCCAGCAGTCCGATGGGCCGCGGCAATCAGCCCCAGCATTTT. It encodes CASSPMGRGNQPQHF.